This T cell receptor (beta chain) emerged from a study of cytomegalovirus exposure and HLA in healthy donors. As regards this clone: Antigen unknown.

The V gene's germline CDR1 is LGHNA and CDR2 YSLEER. The CDR3 contains 11 residues. Trimming took off 4 bases at V and 11 bases at J, with 11 bases between the two ends. Study findings and constraints: Previously analyzed data showed that most TCR beta V segments were productive at a frequency of about 87% or about 30%.

PCR primers comprised 60 Vbeta and 13 Jbeta primers. Sequencing used immunoSEQ multiplex PCR; TCRdb keeps in-frame clones, though not all of them. The sample holds fewer than 250,000 clones, 80% to 90% seen once. Sequenced input: PBMCs. The rearrangement links TRBV4-3 to TRBJ1-1; D may be TRBD1 (5 bases). This receptor was obtained from a man younger than 45 in good health and CMV-seronegative. CDR3 sequence: CASSLGGRAFF. For the CDR3, the DNA is TGCGCCAGCAGCCTCGGGGGTCGGGCTTTCTTT.